This TCR beta chain is drawn from a study of T-cell reconstitution after alpha-beta-depleted transplantation in children. The CDR3 totals 15 residues. From germline, CDR1 is MGHRA and CDR2 YSYEKL. The V segment lost 4 bases and the J segment 4 bases; nucleotides outside the gene matches: 7. Unique molecular identifiers were used to barcode this TCRbeta library. TCRdb analysed the PCR reads with MiXCR anew, one entry per CDR3 protein. The sample shows some 280,000 distinct CDR3 sequences, over 8% of them seen only once. In this sample, this clonotype turned up a few times. The receptor was derived from a human donor who donated a stem cell graft to a child with SCID. The material sequenced was PBMCs from the stem cell graft donor, taken from the stem cell graft. V gene TRBV4-1 combines with J gene TRBJ1-3, with 7 bases fitting TRBD1. The CDR3 region is CASSRTGTVGNTIYF. The CDR3 region has the DNA TGCGCCAGCAGCCGTACCGGGACAGTCGGAAACACCATATATTTT.